The clone carrying this T cell receptor (beta chain) showed up many times. Trimming stripped 6 bases from V and 5 bases from J, with 13 bases between. The CDR3 covers 13 residues. TCRdb re-called the RT-PCR reads with MiXCR, one entry per CDR3 protein. The top ten clones hold 3.6% of a sample with hundreds of thousands of distinct CDR3 sequences, 14% of them seen once. The receptor's source is a female donor in good health, serving as a healthy control. V is TRBV12-3 or TRBV12-4 and J is TRBJ1-1; D remains ambiguous. Sample: memory CD4+ T cells from blood. CDR3 in DNA: TGTGCCAGCAGCCAGACTGGGGAGACTGAAGCTTTCTTT. It codes for CASSQTGETEAFF.